Described below is a single TCR beta chain sequence and its context. Its antigen is undetermined. Trimming cost V 7 bases and J 1 base, with 13 bases left between them. The CDR3 has 14 residues. Germline V lookup: CDR1 MDHEN, CDR2 SYDVKM. A split of CD4+ cells into CD45RA+ naive and CD45RA-negative memory subsets was performed. This sample is drawn from a study of shared clonotypes between healthy human individuals. Assay execution proceeded at the deep level. A 200 ng quantity of DNA, around 30,000 T cell genomes, went into the sorted-subset replicate PCRs. Using immunoSEQ multiplex PCR, the repertoire was profiled, and TCRdb retains in-frame clones only, with some absent. The sample lists about 2.4 million clones; 93% were seen once. The study's findings and limits: Sequencing of the sorted subsets was shown by rarefaction to be incomplete despite large depth.

The chain carries TRBV28 and TRBJ1-1, with D possibly matching TRBD1 (6 bases). The sample consisted of naive CD4+ T cells from PBMCs. Subset meaning: CD45RA+ positively selected. The clonotype originates from a man aged 18 to 35 in good health. Some clones in this sample may be carry-over from other donors' samples. CDR3 residues: CASKGGGSNTEAFF. CDR3 DNA sequence: TGTGCCAGCAAGGGAGGGGGATCGAACACTGAAGCTTTCTTT.